This passage covers 8 T cell receptor beta chains from one sample sequenced in a study of T cells in Graves' hyperthyroidism and ophthalmopathy. TCR beta CDR3 regions were amplified from RNA. TCR CDR3 underwent first-round RT-PCR with the HTBI primer set. TCRdb passed the multiplex PCR reads through MiXCR, listing each CDR3 protein once. Seen here are about 360,000 distinct CDR3 sequences, more than 15% observed once, and the top ten hold about a quarter. The specimen sequenced was blood. Every receptor here comes from a woman aged 18-29 years with Graves' hyperthyroidism that later progressed to Graves' ophthalmopathy.

This chain joins TRBV7-9 and TRBJ2-1, with a tentative D call TRBD2 (6 bases). CDR1 SEHNR and CDR2 FQNEAQ come from the germline V gene (reference sequence). The V and J ends lost 3 bases and 6 bases respectively, with 12 bases between them. The CDR3 sequence is 14 residues long. CDR3 in amino acids: CASSLVGTSNEQFF. The CDR3 DNA sequence: TGTGCCAGCAGCTTGGTTGGGACTTCCAATGAGCAGTTCTTC.

This clonotype has only a few counts. This chain joins TRBV9 and TRBJ2-6; possible D gene TRBD1, 5 bases. The CDR3 covers 16 residues. Germline lookup yields CDR1 SGDLS and CDR2 YYNGEE. Trimming took off 2 bases at V and 3 bases at J, with 12 bases between the two ends. The CDR3, as DNA: TGTGCCAGCAGCGTGATCAGGGTGGATGGGGCCAACGTCCTGACTTTC. Translating gives CASSVIRVDGANVLTF.

In regard to this clonotype: A much larger clone lies a single base off, so this may be a read error. The J gene is TRBJ1-1, the V gene TRBV13; D is uncertain. CDR1 is PRHDT and CDR2 is FYEKMQ in the germline V gene (reference sequence). This CDR3 has 12 residues. Trimming removed 4 bases from V and 9 bases from J, with 12 bases in between. CDR3 amino acids: CASSYKALKAFF. In DNA form, the CDR3 reads TGTGCCAGCAGCTATAAGGCTCTTAAAGCTTTCTTT. Full variable domain (remainder filled in from reference TRBV13 and TRBJ1-1): AAGVIQSPRHLIKEKRETATLKCYPIPRHDTVYWYQQGPGQDPQFLISFYEKMQSDKGSIPDRFSAQQFSDYHSELNMSSLELGDSALYFCASSYKALKAFFGQGTRLTVV.

This clonotype was seen at least ten times. DNA for the CDR3: TGTGCCAGCAGCGGCCGAGGGACGGGGAACACTGAAGCTTTCTTT. It codes for CASSGRGTGNTEAFF. The V and J genes are TRBV3-1 and TRBJ1-1, with TRBD1 as a possible D gene (5 bases). The V and J ends lost 5 bases and 1 base respectively, with 14 bases between them. This CDR3 has 15 amino acids. Per the germline V gene, CDR1 is LGHDT and CDR2 is YNNKEL (reference sequence). Together with reference TRBV3-1 and TRBJ1-1, the CDR3 gives the full variable domain: DTAVSQTPKYLVTQMGNDKSIKCEQNLGHDTMYWYKQDSKKFLKIMFSYNNKELIINETVPNRFSPKSPDKAHLNLHINSLELGDSAVYFCASSGRGTGNTEAFFGQGTRLTVV.

This clonotype turned up a few times. The genes are TRBV11-2 and TRBJ2-1; TRBD2 is a possible D gene (5 bases). CDR3 size: 17 residues. V lost 1 base to trimming and J lost 7 bases, with 20 bases between them. Looked up from germline, CDR1 is SGHAT and CDR2 is FQNNGV. The CDR3 loop is CASSLASASLRRNEQFF. CDR3 bases: TGTGCCAGCAGCTTAGCGTCCGCTAGCCTAAGGAGGAATGAGCAGTTCTTC.

This clonotype was counted many times. The chain joins TRBV20-1 to TRBJ2-1; TRBD2 matches at 9 bases. The CDR3 extends over 13 amino acids. J gave up 8 bases and V 4 bases, and 6 bases lay outside the gene matches. Germline V lookup: CDR1 DFQATT, CDR2 SNEGSKA (reference sequence). The CDR3 region is CSATSGNRDEQFF. The CDR3 bases are TGCAGTGCTACTAGCGGGAATCGGGATGAGCAGTTCTTC.

At least ten counts were recorded for this clonotype. The rearrangement uses TRBV7-2 and TRBJ1-2; 7 bases fit TRBD1. The germline CDR1 and CDR2 sequences are SGHTA and FQGNSA. This CDR3 is 15 amino acids long. The ends lost 6 bases at V and 4 bases at J; junction bases unmatched: 11. In nucleotides, the CDR3 is TGTGCCAGCAGAAATCCTAAGGGGACAGTCTATGGCTACACCTTC. It is translated as CASRNPKGTVYGYTF. Combining the CDR3 with reference TRBV7-2 and TRBJ1-2 gives the whole variable domain GAGVSQSPSNKVTEKGKDVELRCDPISGHTALYWYRQSLGQGLEFLIYFQGNSAPDKSGLPSDRFSAERTGGSVSTLTIQRTQQEDSAVYLCASRNPKGTVYGYTFGSGTRLTVV.

This chain uses TRBV12-3 or TRBV12-4 with TRBJ1-6; no reliable D call. The CDR3 is 14 residues long. With 3 bases removed from V and 4 bases from J, the gap between germline ends came to 7 bases. The CDR3 reads CASSFRVYNSPLHF. CDR3 nucleotide sequence: TGTGCCAGCAGTTTTAGGGTTTATAATTCACCCCTCCACTTT.